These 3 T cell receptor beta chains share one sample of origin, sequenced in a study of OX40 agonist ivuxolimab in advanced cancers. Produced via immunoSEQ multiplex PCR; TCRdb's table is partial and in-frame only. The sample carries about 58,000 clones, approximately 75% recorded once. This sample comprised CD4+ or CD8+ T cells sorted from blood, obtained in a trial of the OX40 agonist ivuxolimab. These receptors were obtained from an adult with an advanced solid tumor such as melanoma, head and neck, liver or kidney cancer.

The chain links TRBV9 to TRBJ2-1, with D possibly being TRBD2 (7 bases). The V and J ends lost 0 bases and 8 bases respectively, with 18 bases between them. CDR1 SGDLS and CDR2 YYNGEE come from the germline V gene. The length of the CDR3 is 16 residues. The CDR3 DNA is TGTGCCAGCAGCGTAGGCGGGCGGGGGCACGCCCATGAGCAGTTCTTC. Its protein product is CASSVGGRGHAHEQFF.

The CDR3 sequence is CASSNPGTYGYTF. The CDR3 nucleotides are TGTGCCAGCAGTAACCCGGGTACCTATGGCTACACCTTC. The chain couples TRBV28 to TRBJ1-2; D remains unclear. V dropped 5 bases and J dropped 4 bases, with 11 bases sitting between them. Germline V gives CDR1 MDHEN, CDR2 SYDVKM. The CDR3 loop spans 13 amino acids.

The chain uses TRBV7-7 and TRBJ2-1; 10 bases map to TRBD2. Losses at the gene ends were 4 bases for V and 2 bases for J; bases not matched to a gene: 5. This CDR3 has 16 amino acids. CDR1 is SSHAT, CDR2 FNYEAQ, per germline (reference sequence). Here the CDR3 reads CASSSTTSGAYNEQFF. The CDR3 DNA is TGTGCCAGCAGCTCCACTACTAGCGGGGCCTACAATGAGCAGTTCTTC.